A selection of T cell receptor beta chains follows, all from one sample in a study of blood T cell repertoires in COVID-19. TCRdb keeps only in-frame clones here, not all; method: immunoSEQ multiplex PCR. Here the sample spans 31,000 or so clones, approximately 92% being singletons. Sequencing was carried out using peripheral blood. Receptors were obtained from an elderly man with acute or convalescent COVID-19. CDR3s include the opening cysteine and the closing phenylalanine or tryptophan. D genes are given only for firm matches. Clone sizes are given selectively: once, few, many, or a class where the clone is expanded.

j_gene,len,v_gene,d_gene,abundance,CDR3nt,CDR3aa
TRBJ1-1,18,TRBV21-1,.,.,TGTGCCAGCAGCAAAGTAGGAACAGGAGGGGTTATTAACACTGAAGCTTTCTTT,CASSKVGTGGVINTEAFF
TRBJ2-7,15,TRBV7-6,TRBD1,.,TGTGCCAGCAGCACCCGGACAGGGGTAGACTACGAGCAGTACTTC,CASSTRTGVDYEQYF
TRBJ2-3,17,TRBV5-1,.,.,TGCGCCAGCAGCTTGGTTGGGTTCCCGGGGGTGGCAGATACGCAGTATTTT,CASSLVGFPGVADTQYF
TRBJ2-3,14,TRBV10-2,TRBD1,.,TGCGCCAGCAGTGCAGGGACAGCCACCGTCCGGCAGTATTTT,CASSAGTATVRQYF
TRBJ1-5,13,TRBV12-3/TRBV12-4,.,few,TGTGCCAGCAGTTTGTCAATCAATCAGCCCCAGCATTTT,CASSLSINQPQHF
TRBJ2-3,12,TRBV24-1,TRBD1,.,TGTGCCACCGGGGACAGGGGGGATACGCAGTATTTT,CATGDRGDTQYF
TRBJ2-1,15,TRBV19,.,.,TGTGCCAGTAGTGTGGATGGGGGGGCGTATAATGAGCAGTTCTTC,CASSVDGGAYNEQFF
TRBJ2-5,14,TRBV9,.,.,TGTGCCAGCAGCGCATCGGGGGTACAAGAGACCCAGTACTTC,CASSASGVQETQYF
TRBJ1-2,14,TRBV27,TRBD1,.,TGTGCCAGCAGCTGGGGCACAGGGGCCTATGGCTACACCTTC,CASSWGTGAYGYTF
TRBJ1-5,16,TRBV15,.,.,TGTGCCACCAGCAGTAGATGGAGGGACAGCAATCAGCCCCAGCATTTT,CATSSRWRDSNQPQHF
TRBJ2-7,15,TRBV19,TRBD1,.,TGTGCCAGTAGCTTGGGACAGGGGCTCTCCTACGAGCAGTACTTC,CASSLGQGLSYEQYF
TRBJ2-5,16,TRBV10-3,TRBD1,.,TGTGCCATCAGTGAGCCTAACAGGGGGCTGATCGAGACCCAGTACTTC,CAISEPNRGLIETQYF
TRBJ2-2,17,TRBV7-6,TRBD2,once,TGTGCCAGCAGCTTAGCTTCACTAGCGGGGCCCACCGGGGAGCTGTTTTTT,CASSLASLAGPTGELFF
TRBJ2-5,15,TRBV7-9,TRBD2,.,TGTGCCAGCAGCCGGAGACTAGCGGGGCAAGAGACCCAGTACTTC,CASSRRLAGQETQYF
TRBJ2-7,15,TRBV5-1,.,.,TGCGCCAGCAGCCCTACCGGAGGGAACCGCTACGAGCAGTACTTC,CASSPTGGNRYEQYF
TRBJ2-4,15,TRBV4-1,TRBD2,.,TGCGCCAGCAGCCGCCCCCTGGGAGGGGAAGACATTCAGTACTTC,CASSRPLGGEDIQYF
TRBJ1-3,17,TRBV7-3,.,.,TGTGCCAGCAGCTTAACCTATCGGGCCGGGAGAGGAAACACCATATATTTT,CASSLTYRAGRGNTIYF
TRBJ2-2,14,TRBV10-3,TRBD1,.,TGTGCCATCAGGGCCGGGACAGTCACCGGGGAGCTGTTTTTT,CAIRAGTVTGELFF
TRBJ2-1,9,TRBV10-1,TRBD2,.,TGCGCTCAGCGGGGAGAGCAGTTCTTC,CAQRGEQFF
TRBJ1-5,12,TRBV5-4,.,.,TGTGCCAGCAGCTTGGACGGGACACTTGAGCATTTT,CASSLDGTLEHF
TRBJ2-3,15,TRBV10-3,TRBD2,.,TGTGCCATCAGCCACGGCGGGGGGGCATCAGATACGCAGTATTTT,CAISHGGGASDTQYF
TRBJ1-4,17,TRBV4-2,TRBD1,.,TGTGCCAGCAGCCGCCTCCTTCCGGGACAGGGACAGGAAAAACTGTTTTTT,CASSRLLPGQGQEKLFF
TRBJ1-3,16,TRBV10-3,TRBD1,.,TGTGCCATCAGTGAACGACAGGGTATATTTGGAAACACCATATATTTT,CAISERQGIFGNTIYF
TRBJ2-5,13,TRBV27,.,.,TGTGCCAGCAGTTCCTTAACAGGGGAGACCCAGTACTTC,CASSSLTGETQYF
TRBJ2-2,15,TRBV19,TRBD1,.,TGTGCCAGTAAGGGGGGACAGGGGAACACCGGGGAGCTGTTTTTT,CASKGGQGNTGELFF
TRBJ2-7,13,TRBV10-3,.,.,TGTGCCATCAGTGAGGGGGGGTCCTACGAGCAGTACTTC,CAISEGGSYEQYF
TRBJ1-5,13,TRBV6-5,.,.,TGTGCCAGCAGTTATGGGGGGGGGCAGCCCCAGCATTTT,CASSYGGGQPQHF
TRBJ2-3,17,TRBV11-2,TRBD2,once,TGTGCCAGCAGCTTAGGGTTTAGCGGGGGGAGGACAGATACGCAGTATTTT,CASSLGFSGGRTDTQYF
TRBJ2-7,15,TRBV6-2/TRBV6-3,TRBD2,.,TGTGCCAGCAGTCTAGGGACTAGCGGGGACTACGAGCAGTACTTC,CASSLGTSGDYEQYF
TRBJ1-2,14,TRBV15,.,.,TGTGCCACCAGCAAAGATTCGGGATGGTATGGCTACACCTTC,CATSKDSGWYGYTF